The 7 T cell receptor beta chains below come from one sample, sequenced in a study of T cells in localized non-small cell lung cancer. Libraries were prepared by immunoSEQ multiplex PCR; TCRdb keeps only in-frame clonotypes and omits some of them. The sample contains 78,000 or so clones, 84% of which appear only once. The sample here was peripheral blood, taken before any cancer treatment. These receptors were obtained from a man aged 35 to 69 with stage I lung adenocarcinoma.

The count of this clone is one. The chain couples TRBV5-1 to TRBJ2-1, with 12 nucleotides matching TRBD2. This CDR3 has 16 residues. The junction had 3 bases not matched to a gene; V was cut back by 2 bases and J by 3 bases. From germline, CDR1 is SGHRS and CDR2 YFSETQ. The CDR3 protein is CASSFGTSGFYNEQFF. In nucleotides, the CDR3 is TGCGCCAGCAGCTTTGGGACTAGCGGGTTCTACAATGAGCAGTTCTTC.

V is TRBV27 and J is TRBJ2-5, with 11 bases lining up with TRBD2. CDR1 is MNHEY, CDR2 SMNVEV, per germline (reference sequence). This CDR3 is built from 16 residues. J was trimmed by 3 bases and V by 3 bases; bases with no gene match: 6. In nucleotides, the CDR3 is TGTGCCAGCAGTTTGGGACTAGCGGTGGGGGAAGAGACCCAGTACTTC. This codes for CASSLGLAVGEETQYF.

The gene calls are TRBV23-1 and TRBJ2-7, with D possibly being TRBD2 (7 bases). TRBV23-1 is identified as an open reading frame with a role that is uncertain. The V gene lost 2 bases and the J gene lost 4 bases, with 18 bases spanning the gap. CDR3 length: 16 amino acids. CDR3 loop: CASSQDRRGGQYEQYF. The CDR3 DNA reads as TGCGCCAGCAGTCAAGACCGGAGGGGGGGGCAGTACGAGCAGTACTTC.

The chain has TRBV30 and TRBJ2-4; D not resolved. Germline V gene lookup returns CDR1 GTSNPN and CDR2 SVGIG (reference sequence). The CDR3 covers 14 residues. Trimming removed 2 bases from V and 0 bases from J, with 8 bases in between. The CDR3 coding sequence is TGTGCCTGGAGTTTGGGGATAGCCAAAAACATTCAGTACTTC. The encoded protein is CAWSLGIAKNIQYF. Supplemented by reference TRBV30 and TRBJ2-4, the full variable domain reads SQTIHQWPATLVQPVGSPLSLECTVEGTSNPNLYWYRQAAGRGLQLLFYSVGIGQISSEVPQNLSASRPQDRQFILSSKKLLLSDSGFYLCAWSLGIAKNIQYFGAGTRLSVL.

This sequence joins TRBV4-1 and TRBJ2-7; 12 bases match TRBD1. CDR3 length equals 22 residues. Germline-derived CDR1 and CDR2 are MGHRA and YSYEKL. Trimming at V came to 2 bases and at J to 3 bases, leaving 23 bases not matched to a gene. In nucleotides, the CDR3 is TGCGCCAGCAGCCAAACCGGGACAGGGGGCGAGAGGACTAGGATATCTCGCTACGAGCAGTACTTC. It is translated as CASSQTGTGGERTRISRYEQYF.

The rearrangement uses TRBV12-5 and TRBJ1-5, with D uncertain. The CDR3 is 12 residues long. In germline, CDR1 is LGHNT, CDR2 FRNRAP. Trimming took off 8 bases at V and 3 bases at J, with 8 bases between the two ends. The CDR3 region is CASRRDNQPQHF. The CDR3 coding sequence is TGTGCTAGTCGGAGGGACAATCAGCCCCAGCATTTT.

This clone has just a few counts. Other nucleotide sequences in the sample specify the same CDR3. The chain has TRBV9 and TRBJ1-1; D unclear. The CDR3 is 13 residues long. V lost 4 bases to trimming and J lost 6 bases, with 13 bases between them. Germline V lookup: CDR1 SGDLS, CDR2 YYNGEE. The DNA of the CDR3 is TGTGCCAGCAGCCCCAGGACGGCTTCTGAAGCTTTCTTT. This encodes CASSPRTASEAFF.